A single sample is the source of the 3 T cell receptor beta chains below, sequenced in a study of cytomegalovirus exposure and HLA in healthy donors. PCR used 60 Vbeta primers and 13 Jbeta primers. Sequenced by immunoSEQ multiplex PCR; TCRdb stores in-frame clones only, minus some. The sample includes more than 140,000 clones, around 65% of them seen just once. The sequenced material came from PBMCs. The receptors shown here come from a woman aged 25 to 39 in good health and CMV-seropositive.

The CDR3 DNA reads as TGCGCCAGCAGCTTGTGGGGCCCTCCCTACGAGCAGTACTTC. Residues: CASSLWGPPYEQYF. The chain is built from TRBV5-1 and TRBJ2-5, with TRBD1 as a possible D gene (5 bases). The J call may be wrong; the DNA end is better matched by TRBJ2-7. Germline lookup yields CDR1 SGHRS and CDR2 YFSETQ. CDR3 length: 14 residues.

The chain couples TRBV28 to TRBJ1-5, with a weak D call TRBD1 (6 bases). Germline V lookup: CDR1 MDHEN, CDR2 SYDVKM. Between the trimmed V and J ends, which lost 2 bases and 6 bases, there was a span of 11 bases. The CDR3 runs 14 residues. The CDR3 loop reads CASSLRQVPQPQHF. For the CDR3, the DNA is TGTGCCAGCAGTTTACGACAGGTTCCTCAGCCCCAGCATTTT.

About this clone: The sample carries other DNA sequences with the same CDR3. The J gene is TRBJ1-4, the V gene TRBV28; the D is unclear. Trimming left V 3 bases short and J 3 bases short, with 8 bases between. Germline CDR1 is MDHEN and CDR2 is SYDVKM. This CDR3 region has 14 residues. This CDR3 reads CASSFIGANEKLFF. The CDR3 coding sequence is TGTGCCAGCAGTTTCATCGGAGCTAATGAAAAACTGTTTTTT.